This T cell receptor (beta chain) was recorded in a study of T cell responses to AZD1222 COVID-19 vaccine (dated by TCRdb to about 2021). About the full investigation: Because spike-specific TCR depth and breadth did not differ between the two schedules, AZD1222 recipients who got a second dose at roughly 4 weeks were pooled with those who got a second dose at roughly 12 weeks. Trial participants were enrolled by age into 18-55, 56-69 and 70-plus year subgroups, with roughly 160, 29 and 62 TCR-sequenced participants respectively. TCR sequencing covered over 230 trial participants: 207 given two doses of AZD1222 and approximately 26 given two doses of MenACWY control vaccine.

This sample's time point label indicates: baseline before first vaccination. Samples from vaccinated people were obtained from the UK trials COV001 and COV002, which included a single-blind randomized controlled phase 2/3 trial of AZD1222 (ChAdOx1 nCoV-19) in healthy adults. For TCRbeta chain sequencing, PBMC samples from trial participants were taken at day 0 and at day 28 after the second dose. The CDR3 regions of human TCRbeta chains were analyzed by immunosequencing. The original pipeline was this. TCRs in the repertoires were matched against a reference library of SARS-CoV-2-specific TCRs that had been generated with the MIRA antigen-specificity platform. Breadth was defined as the fraction of unique TCRs that were SARS-CoV-2-associated. Depth was defined as the fraction of total T cells that were SARS-CoV-2-associated. Using the MIRA data, each spike-specific TCR was assigned both to the spike region to which the TCR was reactive and to a CD4 or CD8 class. Log10-transformed breadth and depth values were compared by one-way ANOVA with Sidak's multiple comparisons tests. The source is immuneACCESS, and TCRdb retained only in-frame sequences with V and J called. Part of the clones is not carried over; for the studies checked, unresolved V genes explain less than half of this, and the remainder is unexplained. The V and J calls and clone size come from that table; D and trimming were worked out from the DNA. The sample has 110,000 or so clones on record, 82% of them singletons. 5% of the sample comes from the top ten.

This clone has only one observation. There is no known antigen for this receptor. No quality values exist for individual bases; no much larger clone is one base distant. Overall study outcomes, separate from this receptor: After two AZD1222 doses, spike-specific TCR breadth and depth were significantly higher than at day 0 and than in MenACWY recipients. Conclusions about previously exposed vaccinees are limited, since just a handful of AZD1222 recipients were seropositive for SARS-CoV-2 at baseline. Because no samples from the day 14 peak response were available, repertoires could be characterized only after the peak T cell response. Vaccine-associated CD4 TCRs spanned the whole spike protein, with dominant responses in regions 160-218 and 743-854. Participants were mostly white British, with more females than males. The authors suggested clonal diversity may have been underestimated. Epitopes outside the regions mutated in the B.1.351 and B.1.1.7 variants were reportedly recognized by nearly half of the unique spike-specific TCRs. The 56-69-year group was small, and its depth increase did not reach significance, likely because of low power.

The sequences come from peripheral blood, collected on day 0 of AZD1222 vaccination. This TCR was sampled from an adult in good health.

The nucleotide sequence reads as follows: TGTGCCAGCAGCGTACAGGGAGCCGGAAACACCATATATTTT. Translated, it gives CASSVQGAGNTIYF. This receptor chain uses TRBV9 and TRBJ1-3; tentative D gene TRBD1, with 5 bases matching. Cut back by 1 base and 4 bases, the V and J ends lie 9 bases apart. The germline V gene gives CDR1 as SGDLS and CDR2 as YYNGEE. The CDR3 has 14 amino acids, counting the end cysteine and phenylalanine. The CDR3 DNA has 42 bases and is translated from base 1.